The 26 T cell receptor beta chains below come from one sample, sequenced in a study of blood T cell repertoires in COVID-19. Clones were sequenced by immunoSEQ multiplex PCR, and TCRdb holds only the in-frame ones, with some missing. This table has roughly 87,000 clones, 80% to 90% appearing once. Sample: peripheral blood. The receptors stem from an elderly woman with active COVID-19.

The chain links TRBV7-3 to TRBJ2-1, with 8 bases that match TRBD2. CDR1 is SGHTA and CDR2 is FQGTGA in the germline V gene. CDR3 size: 16 residues. The V segment lost 4 bases and the J segment 9 bases; nucleotides outside the gene matches: 14. The CDR3 DNA reads TGTGCCAGCAGCTCTCGATCAGGACTAGCCTCTGGTGAGCAGTTCTTC. Translated, it gives CASSSRSGLASGEQFF.

The V and J genes are TRBV6-5 and TRBJ1-1, with D perhaps TRBD1 (5 bases). V lost 0 bases, J lost 7 bases, and 9 bases lay in between. The CDR3 loop spans 13 amino acids. Germline CDR1 and CDR2: MNHEY and SVGAGI. CDR3 residues: CASSYSGQYEAFF. Written as DNA, the CDR3 is TGTGCCAGCAGTTACTCGGGGCAGTATGAAGCTTTCTTT.

The chain couples TRBV6-1 to TRBJ1-4; 8 positions agree with TRBD1. Germline V gene lookup returns CDR1 MNHNS and CDR2 SASEGT. With 0 bases clipped from V and 10 bases from J, the junction kept 7 bases outside the gene matches. The CDR3 has 15 amino acids. The CDR3 region has the DNA TGTGCCAGCAGTGAAGCGAGGCAGGGGGCGGGAAAACTGTTTTTT. Translation gives CASSEARQGAGKLFF.

This clone was detected only a few times. The chain couples TRBV11-2 to TRBJ1-3, with D unclear. Germline CDR1 SGHAT, CDR2 FQNNGV. This CDR3 comprises 17 residues. Trimming removed 2 bases from V and 0 bases from J, with 14 bases in between. The CDR3 sequence is CASSLLTAAPSGNTIYF. In nucleotides, the CDR3 is TGTGCCAGCAGCTTACTTACAGCCGCTCCCTCTGGAAACACCATATATTTT.

The chain links TRBV28 to TRBJ2-7; 7 nucleotides align to TRBD1. CDR1 is MDHEN and CDR2 is SYDVKM in the germline V gene. CDR3 length equals 11 residues. V lost 11 bases, J lost 3 bases, and 4 bases stayed unmatched. CDR3 sequence: CASQGNYEQYF. CDR3 bases: TGTGCCTCACAGGGGAACTACGAGCAGTACTTC.

The CDR3 DNA follows: TGTGCCAGCAGCTTTAGGAGCGACCCGGCGGGTGAAAAACTGTTTTTT. Protein: CASSFRSDPAGEKLFF. This chain connects TRBV7-8 to TRBJ1-4; D uncertain. Germline CDR1 reads SGHVS; CDR2 reads FQNEAQ. The CDR3 runs 16 residues. Trimming took 3 bases from V and 7 from J, leaving 18 bases between them.

This rearrangement joins TRBV28 to TRBJ2-7; D may be TRBD1 (5 bases). Trimming took 3 bases from V and 3 from J, leaving 15 bases between them. Per the germline V gene, CDR1 is MDHEN and CDR2 is SYDVKM. This CDR3 comprises 15 residues. Here the CDR3 reads CASSFLGQGDYEQYF. The CDR3 nucleotides are TGTGCCAGCAGTTTCCTCGGGCAGGGCGACTACGAGCAGTACTTC.

This clone has just one count. The rearrangement joins TRBV5-1 to TRBJ2-3; D gene unclear. Germline V gene data show CDR1 as SGHRS and CDR2 as YFSETQ. V was cut by 2 bases and J by 4 bases, with 8 bases left in between. This CDR3 comprises 13 residues. The CDR3 DNA sequence: TGCGCCAGCAGCTTAGCCGGAGCAGATACGCAGTATTTT. It specifies CASSLAGADTQYF. The entire variable domain, with the rest obtained from reference TRBV5-1 and TRBJ2-3, is as follows: KAGVTQTPRYLIKTRGQQVTLSCSPISGHRSVSWYQQTPGQGLQFLFEYFSETQRNKGNFPGRFSGRQFSNSRSEMNVSTLELGDSALYLCASSLAGADTQYFGPGTRLTVL.

This chain links TRBV6-6 with TRBJ1-6; tentative D call: TRBD1 (6 bases). Germline V gives CDR1 MNHNY, CDR2 SVGAGI (reference sequence). V was trimmed by 7 bases and J by 6 bases, leaving 19 bases between them. This CDR3 is built from 16 residues. The CDR3 region is CASKEIRGGPNSPLHF. For the CDR3, the DNA is TGTGCCAGCAAAGAGATCCGAGGGGGTCCTAATTCACCCCTCCACTTT.

The gene calls are TRBV5-5 and TRBJ2-7; D perhaps matches TRBD1 (5 bases). Trimming shortened V by 0 bases and J by 6 bases, and 13 bases separated the two germline ends. The CDR3 extends over 14 amino acids. Germline CDR1 SGHKS, CDR2 YYEKEE (reference sequence). The CDR3 spells CASSLGTSFLEQYF. As DNA, the CDR3 is TGTGCCAGCAGCTTGGGGACATCTTTTCTCGAGCAGTACTTC.

The chain links TRBV29-1 to TRBJ1-2, with 7 bases that match TRBD1. V was pared by 3 bases and J by 7 bases, with 5 bases of the junction left unmatched. Germline V CDR1 and CDR2: SQVTM, ANQGSEA. This CDR3 has 12 amino acids. CDR3: CSVDGTVVGYTF. The CDR3 DNA reads as TGCAGCGTTGACGGGACAGTTGTTGGCTACACCTTC. The full variable domain, its missing parts supplied by reference TRBV29-1 and TRBJ1-2, is SAVISQKPSRDICQRGTSLTIQCQVDSQVTMMFWYRQQPGQSLTLIATANQGSEATYESGFVIDKFPISRPNLTFSTLTVSNMSPEDSSIYLCSVDGTVVGYTFGSGTRLTVV.

The chain combines TRBV2 with TRBJ1-1; TRBD1 agrees at 9 bases. The CDR3 consists of 14 residues. The germline V gene has CDR1 SNHLY and CDR2 FYNNEI. V dropped 7 bases and J dropped 1; count of bases not matched to a gene: 4. The CDR3 bases are TGTGCCAGCAACCCGACAGGGGGGAACACTGAAGCTTTCTTT. Translating it yields CASNPTGGNTEAFF.

This clone was counted a single time. The V call is TRBV11-3, the J call TRBJ2-3, with 9 bases aligning to TRBD2. Trimming removed 4 bases from V and 5 bases from J; junction bases left unmatched: 7. CDR1 and CDR2 (germline): SGHNT, YENEEA. The CDR3 is made up of 15 amino acids. The DNA of the CDR3 is TGTGCCAGCAGCTCGAATAGCGGGAGTAGAGATACGCAGTATTTT. Translated, it gives CASSSNSGSRDTQYF.

The V call is TRBV7-2, the J call TRBJ1-3; D remains unclear. The CDR3 totals 12 residues. The germline V and J ends were trimmed by 4 bases and 5 bases, with 6 bases remaining between them. Per the germline V gene, CDR1 is SGHTA and CDR2 is FQGNSA. The chain's CDR3 is CASSSGRNTIYF. CDR3 bases: TGTGCCAGCAGCTCGGGAAGAAACACCATATATTTT.

The chain joins TRBV9 to TRBJ2-7; no clear D. Germline V lookup: CDR1 SGDLS, CDR2 YYNGEE. V was cut by 7 bases and J by 6 bases, with 8 bases left in between. This CDR3 has 10 amino acids. The CDR3 DNA is TGTGCCAGCGGCGGCGCCGAGCAGTACTTC. Amino acids: CASGGAEQYF.

V usage is TRBV19 and J usage is TRBJ2-1; the match to TRBD2 covers 11 bases. The junction had 8 bases not matched to a gene; V was cut back by 10 bases and J by 6 bases. The CDR3 has 14 amino acids. Germline V lookup: CDR1 LNHDA, CDR2 SQIVND (reference sequence). Written as DNA, the CDR3 is TGTGCCACTACCCCGGGACTAGCGGTCAATGAGCAGTTCTTC. Its translation is CATTPGLAVNEQFF.

V usage is TRBV7-2 and J usage is TRBJ2-7; D is uncertain. Deletions cut 1 base from V and 7 bases from J, with 14 bases between. The CDR3 is made up of 14 amino acids. Germline-derived CDR1 and CDR2 are SGHTA and FQGNSA. The CDR3: CASSLEAGIEEQYF. In DNA form, the CDR3 reads TGTGCCAGCAGCTTAGAGGCAGGCATCGAGGAGCAGTACTTC.

This clone was counted between two and nine times. The chain joins TRBV7-8 to TRBJ2-3; 7 bases fit TRBD2. CDR1 is SGHVS and CDR2 is FQNEAQ in the germline V gene. V lost 6 bases, J lost 11 bases, and 8 bases stayed unmatched. The CDR3 totals 12 residues. In DNA form, the CDR3 reads TGTGCCAGCAGGACGAACACGGGGGGGCAGTATTTT. As protein: CASRTNTGGQYF. The variable domain in full, with the rest retrieved from reference TRBV7-8 and TRBJ2-3, is GAGVSQSPRYKVAKRGQDVALRCDPISGHVSLFWYQQALGQGPEFLTYFQNEAQLDKSGLPSDRFFAERPEGSVSTLKIQRTQQEDSAVYLCASRTNTGGQYFGPGTRLTVL.

This chain joins TRBV19 and TRBJ1-5; 7 bases fit TRBD1. Trimming cost V 4 bases and J 3 bases; bases outside gene matches: 21. This CDR3 spans 20 amino acids. Germline loops: CDR1 LNHDA, CDR2 SQIVND (reference sequence). CDR3 in DNA: TGTGCCAGTAGTAACCCCCTGCGGAGCACAACGGGACAGTACAATCAGCCCCAGCATTTT. The encoded protein is CASSNPLRSTTGQYNQPQHF.

The rearrangement uses TRBV4-3 and TRBJ2-4; 12 nucleotides align to TRBD1. Germline V gene sequence: CDR1 LGHNA, CDR2 YSLEER. V shed 0 bases, J shed 6 bases, and the junction held 6 bases outside the gene matches. The CDR3 is 17 residues long. This CDR3 reads CASSQDLGTGGRNIQYF. The CDR3 nucleotides read TGCGCCAGCAGCCAAGATCTCGGGACAGGGGGCAGAAACATTCAGTACTTC.

V usage is TRBV5-1 and J usage is TRBJ2-1, with D maybe TRBD1 (6 bases). Trimming pared 2 bases from V and 5 bases from J, leaving 17 bases between. CDR3 length: 16 residues. Germline values: CDR1 SGHRS, CDR2 YFSETQ. The CDR3 DNA reads TGCGCCAGCAGCTTAGGGCCCACAAAGGGGGACAATGAGCAGTTCTTC. Amino acids: CASSLGPTKGDNEQFF.

The gene calls are TRBV18 and TRBJ2-3; 7 bases agree with TRBD1. This CDR3 has 15 residues. V was clipped by 1 base and J by 5 bases; unmatched bases: 6. Germline-derived CDR1 and CDR2 are KGHSH and LQKENI. CDR3 in amino acids: CASSPRGQVGDTQYF. CDR3 DNA sequence: TGTGCCAGCTCACCACGTGGACAGGTGGGAGATACGCAGTATTTT.

This clone came up once. The rearrangement links TRBV4-1 to TRBJ2-1; 11 bases are shared with TRBD2. From germline, CDR1 is MGHRA and CDR2 YSYEKL. The CDR3 runs 17 residues. The trim removed 3 bases at V and 8 bases at J, leaving 12 bases unmatched. This CDR3 is CASSHLVTGTSGDEQFF. CDR3 in DNA: TGCGCCAGCAGCCACCTAGTTACCGGGACTAGCGGCGATGAGCAGTTCTTC.

The CDR3 DNA follows: TGTGCCAGCAGCTTAGGGGAGCAGAACTCCTACGAGCAGTACTTC. It specifies CASSLGEQNSYEQYF. This chain connects TRBV7-8 to TRBJ2-7; tentatively, D is TRBD2 (5 bases). CDR3 length equals 15 residues. Trimming pared 1 base from V and 0 bases from J, leaving 10 bases between. CDR1 is SGHVS and CDR2 is FQNEAQ in the germline V gene.

This clone was counted between two and nine times. This chain uses TRBV29-1 with TRBJ2-7; 11 bases agree with TRBD1. CDR1 and CDR2 from the germline V gene are SQVTM and ANQGSEA. The CDR3 is 13 amino acids. Losses at the gene ends were 6 bases for V and 3 bases for J; bases not matched to a gene: 4. CDR3 DNA sequence: TGCAGCGTGCCGGGACAGGGGGACTACGAGCAGTACTTC. The encoded protein is CSVPGQGDYEQYF.

V and J are TRBV24-1 and TRBJ2-1; 9 positions match TRBD2. The CDR3 is made up of 15 amino acids. Germline CDR1 reads KGHDR; CDR2 reads SFDVKD. V lost 9 bases, J lost 5 bases, and 10 bases stayed unmatched. The CDR3 loop reads CATAKGLATDNEQFF. The CDR3 coding sequence is TGTGCCACCGCGAAGGGACTAGCTACGGACAATGAGCAGTTCTTC.